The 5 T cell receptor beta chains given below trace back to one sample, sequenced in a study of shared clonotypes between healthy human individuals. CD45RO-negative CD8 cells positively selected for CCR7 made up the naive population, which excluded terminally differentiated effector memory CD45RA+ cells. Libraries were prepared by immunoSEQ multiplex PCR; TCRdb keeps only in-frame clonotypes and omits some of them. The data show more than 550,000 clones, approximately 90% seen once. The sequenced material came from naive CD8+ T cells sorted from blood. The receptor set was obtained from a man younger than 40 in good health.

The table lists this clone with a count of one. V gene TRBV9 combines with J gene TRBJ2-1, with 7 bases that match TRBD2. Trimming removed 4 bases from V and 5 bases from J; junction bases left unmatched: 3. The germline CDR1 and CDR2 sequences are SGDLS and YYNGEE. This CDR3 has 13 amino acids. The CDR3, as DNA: TGTGCCAGCAGCTTCGGGACTAACAATGAGCAGTTCTTC. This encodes CASSFGTNNEQFF.

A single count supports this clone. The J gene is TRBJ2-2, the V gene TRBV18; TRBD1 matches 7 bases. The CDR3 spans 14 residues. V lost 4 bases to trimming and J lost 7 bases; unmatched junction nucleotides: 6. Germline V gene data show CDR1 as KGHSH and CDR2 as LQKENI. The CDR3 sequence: CASSLQGTSGELFF. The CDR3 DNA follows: TGTGCCAGCTCACTACAGGGGACGAGCGGGGAGCTGTTTTTT.

The chain's CDR3 is CASSLEISGRGVETQYF. Written as DNA, the CDR3 is TGTGCCAGCAGCTTGGAGATTAGCGGGAGGGGGGTAGAGACCCAGTACTTC. The chain joins TRBV5-5 to TRBJ2-5, with 11 bases that match TRBD2. J was trimmed by 4 bases and V by 0 bases; bases with no gene match: 8. The CDR3 length is 17 residues. Germline V CDR1 and CDR2: SGHKS, YYEKEE (reference sequence).

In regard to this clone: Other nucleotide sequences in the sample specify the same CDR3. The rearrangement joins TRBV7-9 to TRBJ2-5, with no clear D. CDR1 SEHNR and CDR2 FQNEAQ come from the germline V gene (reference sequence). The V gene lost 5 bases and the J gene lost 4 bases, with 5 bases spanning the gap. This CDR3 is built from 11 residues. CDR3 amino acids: CASSPRETQYF. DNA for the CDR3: TGTGCCAGCAGCCCCCGAGAGACCCAGTACTTC.

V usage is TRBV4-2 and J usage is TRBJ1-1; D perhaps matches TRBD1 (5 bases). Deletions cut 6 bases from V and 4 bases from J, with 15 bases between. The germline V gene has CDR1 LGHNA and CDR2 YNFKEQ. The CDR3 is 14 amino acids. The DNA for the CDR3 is TGTGCCAGCAGTCCGGACATGTGGGGCACTGAAGCTTTCTTT. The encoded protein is CASSPDMWGTEAFF.